Listed below are T cell receptor beta chains from one sample, sequenced in a study of T cell responses to AZD1222 COVID-19 vaccine. Profiled with immunoSEQ multiplex PCR; TCRdb holds only in-frame clones, not every one. The sample lists 110,000 or so clones, about 86% occurring once. This specimen consisted of peripheral blood, obtained on day 0 of AZD1222 vaccination. The receptors here all came from an adult in good health. Both conserved end residues are part of each CDR3. Each record gives: clone size, V gene, D gene, J gene, CDR3 protein, CDR3 DNA. A D gene is named only where the DNA matches it firmly. Where a row states a size, it is once, few, many or the class of an expanded clone; other rows omit it.

-	TRBV28	TRBD2	TRBJ2-3	CASVGGGTDTQYF	TGTGCCAGCGTGGGGGGGGGCACAGATACGCAGTATTTT
-	TRBV4-2	TRBD1	TRBJ1-2	CASSAQPTGDYGYTF	TGTGCCAGCAGCGCTCAGCCGACAGGGGACTATGGCTACACCTTC
-	TRBV3-1/TRBV3-2	-	TRBJ1-6	CASSPGPPGNSPLHF	TGTGCCAGCAGCCCCGGACCCCCGGGGAATTCACCCCTCCACTTT
-	TRBV19	TRBD1	TRBJ1-1	CASSMTGDAGGTEAFF	TGTGCCAGTAGTATGACAGGGGACGCTGGGGGCACTGAAGCTTTCTTT
-	TRBV7-2	-	TRBJ2-5	CASSSRVGGETQYF	TGTGCCAGCAGCTCCCGGGTGGGGGGCGAGACCCAGTACTTC
-	TRBV6-1	-	TRBJ1-4	CASSGGSVYSTNEKLFF	TGTGCCAGCAGTGGGGGCTCTGTCTATTCAACTAATGAAAAACTGTTTTTT
-	TRBV28	-	TRBJ1-2	CASSPDYLNTYGYTF	TGTGCCAGCAGTCCGGACTACCTAAACACTTATGGCTACACCTTC
-	TRBV7-9	TRBD1	TRBJ1-4	CASSPQQGREKLFF	TGTGCCAGCAGCCCACAACAGGGGAGGGAAAAACTGTTTTTT
-	TRBV27	TRBD2	TRBJ2-2	CASSRRLAAGELFF	TGTGCCAGCAGCCGGAGACTAGCGGCCGGGGAGCTGTTTTTT
few	TRBV3-1/TRBV3-2	TRBD1	TRBJ2-5	CASSQETGGTQYF	TGTGCCAGCAGCCAAGAAACAGGGGGGACCCAGTACTTC
-	TRBV11-3	TRBD2	TRBJ2-7	CASSSPLTSGLTYEQYF	TGTGCCAGCAGCTCCCCCCTAACTAGCGGACTTACCTACGAGCAGTACTTC
-	TRBV9	-	TRBJ1-1	CASSPGAGEAFF	TGTGCCAGCAGCCCCGGAGCGGGTGAAGCTTTCTTT
-	TRBV5-5	TRBD2	TRBJ2-3	CASSRTPGTSGENTDTQYF	TGTGCCAGCAGCCGAACCCCCGGGACTAGCGGGGAAAACACAGATACGCAGTATTTT
once	TRBV6-5	-	TRBJ1-2	CASSTWGSFNYGYTF	TGTGCCAGCAGCACATGGGGGAGCTTTAACTATGGCTACACCTTC
once	TRBV10-3	-	TRBJ1-6	CAISVADPNSPLHF	TGTGCCATCAGTGTAGCGGACCCTAATTCACCCCTCCACTTT
-	TRBV27	-	TRBJ1-6	CASTGYNSPLHF	TGTGCCAGCACAGGTTATAATTCACCCCTCCACTTT
-	TRBV5-1	-	TRBJ1-5	CASSLVAGANQPQHF	TGCGCCAGCAGCTTGGTCGCAGGGGCAAATCAGCCCCAGCATTTT
-	TRBV2	-	TRBJ1-2	CASTGGRDYGYTF	TGTGCCAGCACCGGGGGGAGGGACTATGGCTACACCTTC
-	TRBV6-5	TRBD1	TRBJ2-2	CASSRQGINTGELFF	TGTGCCAGCAGCCGACAGGGTATAAACACCGGGGAGCTGTTTTTT
-	TRBV3-1/TRBV3-2	TRBD1	TRBJ1-6	CASSPAQTGGSPLHF	TGTGCCAGCAGCCCTGCCCAGACAGGGGGTTCACCCCTCCACTTT
-	TRBV15	-	TRBJ1-1	CATSRDLARGGEAFF	TGTGCCACCAGCAGAGACCTCGCCAGGGGCGGTGAAGCTTTCTTT
-	TRBV5-1	-	TRBJ2-3	CASTSPSTDTQYF	TGCGCCAGCACTAGCCCTAGCACAGATACGCAGTATTTT
few	TRBV19	TRBD2	TRBJ2-2	CASSIDAGDTGELFF	TGTGCCAGTAGTATAGATGCGGGGGACACCGGGGAGCTGTTTTTT
-	TRBV4-1	TRBD1	TRBJ1-1	CASSQVPTGPNTEAFF	TGCGCCAGCAGCCAAGTCCCGACAGGGCCTAACACTGAAGCTTTCTTT
-	TRBV12-3/TRBV12-4	-	TRBJ2-7	CASQDPSYEQYF	TGTGCCAGCCAGGACCCCTCCTACGAGCAGTACTTC
-	TRBV6-5	TRBD1	TRBJ1-2	CASSYSGQGLNGYTF	TGTGCCAGCAGTTACTCGGGACAGGGGTTGAATGGCTACACCTTC
once	TRBV5-1	TRBD1	TRBJ1-3	CASSTVTGGLGNTIYF	TGCGCCAGCAGCACTGTCACAGGGGGCCTAGGAAACACCATATATTTT
-	TRBV4-3	-	TRBJ2-7	CASSQDGGLGAYEQYF	TGCGCCAGCAGCCAAGATGGTGGTTTAGGGGCCTACGAGCAGTACTTC
-	TRBV5-6	TRBD1	TRBJ1-2	CASSWRQGAAGGYTF	TGTGCCAGCAGCTGGAGACAGGGGGCGGCCGGGGGCTACACCTTC